The rows below give T cell receptor beta chains drawn from one sample of a study of blood T cell repertoires in COVID-19. TCRdb keeps only in-frame clones here, not all; method: immunoSEQ multiplex PCR. The sample has about 150,000 clones, 87% seen once. Sequenced input: peripheral blood. The receptors originated from a human donor in a cohort sampled during active COVID-19. Both conserved end residues are part of each CDR3. D genes are given only for firm matches. Part of the rows lack a size; the others show once, few, many or a class for expanded clones.

V gene	J gene	D gene	clone size	CDR3 DNA	CDR3 protein
TRBV7-2	TRBJ2-7	-	few	TGTGCCAGCAGCTTAAACAGGGTGTACGAGCAGTACTTC	CASSLNRVYEQYF
TRBV28	TRBJ1-5	-	-	TGTGCCAGCAGCCGGGACATATTTAATCAGCCCCAGCATTTT	CASSRDIFNQPQHF
TRBV19	TRBJ1-2	TRBD1	-	TGTGCCAGTAGAGCCGGGACAGGGACTGGCTACACCTTC	CASRAGTGTGYTF
TRBV4-2	TRBJ2-2	TRBD2	once	TGTGCCAGCAGCCTCCTTTTCGGGAGCGGGGTTAGGTCCGGGGAGCTGTTTTTT	CASSLLFGSGVRSGELFF
TRBV13	TRBJ2-7	TRBD1	-	TGTGCCAGCAGCAGTAGGGGGTTTGGGGGACAGGGAAACTACGAGCAGTACTTC	CASSSRGFGGQGNYEQYF
TRBV6-2/TRBV6-3	TRBJ1-6	-	few	TGTGCCAGCAGTCGCCCCGCTAGGGGGTATAATTCACCCCTCCACTTT	CASSRPARGYNSPLHF
TRBV5-1	TRBJ1-1	-	-	TGCGCCAGCAACACGGGGCCCACACAGGGTTCCACTGAAGCTTTCTTT	CASNTGPTQGSTEAFF
TRBV20-1	TRBJ2-7	-	-	TGCAGTGCTAAGGTCGGGGGCGAGCAGTACTTC	CSAKVGGEQYF
TRBV28	TRBJ2-5	TRBD2	-	TGTGCCAGCAGCACCGGGACTAGCGGGGGAGAGTACCAAGAGACCCAGTACTTC	CASSTGTSGGEYQETQYF
TRBV6-6	TRBJ2-3	-	-	TGTGCCAGCCTCGGGCAGGGGTTGCAGTATTTT	CASLGQGLQYF
TRBV7-9	TRBJ2-3	TRBD2	-	TGTGCCAGCAGCTCCCTCGGGCGGGAGGTGGAAGATACGCAGTATTTT	CASSSLGREVEDTQYF